This T cell receptor beta chain was sequenced for a study of CD8+CD57+ T cells in acquired aplastic anemia (dated by TCRdb to 2017 to 2018). The study in broad terms: Extracted DNA from sorted CD4+ and CD8+ cells averaged 3.2 ug, ranging from about 0.17 to 27.4 ug. Healthy donor samples averaged approximately 10 million reads for CD4+ and about 12 million for CD8+ cells. The investigation overall reported the following: Roughly 31 CD8+ CDR3 sequences were shared between patients and controls but appeared highly expressed in patients and within their immunodominant clones. Patients and healthy controls showed no significant difference in CD8+ Simpson's diversity (P=0.060).

The study deep-sequenced TCR repertoires of sorted CD4+ and CD8+ blood T cells from severe aplastic anemia patients and healthy subjects. Ficoll-Paque density gradient centrifugation was used to isolate peripheral blood mononuclear cells. Before DNA was extracted, CD4+ and CD8+ T cells were sorted using either FACS or magnetic beads. Taken from the germline V gene (reference sequence), the CDR1 and CDR2 loops are MNHNY and SVGAGI. V was cut back by 8 bases and J by 4 bases, leaving a gap of 17 bases between them. Taken from cysteine to phenylalanine, the CDR3 has 14 residues. Only the CDR3 part of the read is kept: 42 bases, read in frame from the first base. Genomic DNA served as template for TCR beta VDJ combination and CDR3 sequence profiling. An Illumina HiSeq 2000 was used for TCR repertoire sequencing. As for the original processing: TRBV/TRBJ rearrangement plots, CDR3 size and DJ length profiles, and Simpson's diversity index were used to assess repertoires. The most abundant DNA sequence in the deep sequencing data was taken as the immunodominant clone. CDR3 amino acid sequences were checked for sharing between subjects and were compared against published repertoires and the VDJdb database. TCRdb redid the processing of the public reads, applying fastp at Q25 and MiXCR, and retained in-frame beta chains. Each CDR3 protein gets just one entry, which takes the most common genes and DNA from the rows behind it. Here the V and J calls rest on TCRdb's processing, not on the authors' analysis. For this sample there are roughly 160,000 distinct CDR3 sequences; approximately 60% appear just once. The ten most abundant clones make up under 60% of the sample.

To note about this clonotype: Its recognized antigen is unknown. No base quality information exists; no much larger clone differs at one position.

The V and J genes are TRBV6-6 and TRBJ1-1; D gene: possibly TRBD1, on 6 matching bases. The receptor's source is a human donor in good health. Material for sequencing was sorted CD4+, CD8+, or CD8+CD57+ T cells (not recorded which) from PBMCs. CDR3 reads: CASRLGGRGTEAFF. The nucleotide sequence reads as follows: TGTGCCAGCCGACTAGGGGGACGCGGCACTGAAGCTTTCTTT.